The entry that follows covers one T cell receptor (beta chain) sequence. In the authors' methods: Using reference gene primer amplification, nucleated cell counts were estimated. The protocol was immunoSEQ multiplex PCR, while the TCRdb copy is restricted to in-frame clones and leaves out a portion. Clonal size and the V and J genes are those of that table, whereas D and trimming came from the DNA. The data hold about 310,000 clones, with about nine tenths observed a single time. This specimen belongs to a study of blood T cell repertoires in COVID-19. This CDR3 has 13 residues. Deletions cut 4 bases from V and 6 bases from J, with 11 bases between. The V gene's germline CDR1 is SNHLY and CDR2 FYNNEI.

The rearrangement joins TRBV2 to TRBJ2-3, with D possibly matching TRBD1 (6 bases). Sequencing was carried out using PBMCs or T cells enriched from blood (not recorded which). This TCR derives from a woman aged 25 to 39 who had recovered from COVID-19. This CDR3 is CASSALTGDTQYF. The CDR3 coding sequence is TGTGCCAGCAGTGCACTCACAGGGGATACGCAGTATTTT.